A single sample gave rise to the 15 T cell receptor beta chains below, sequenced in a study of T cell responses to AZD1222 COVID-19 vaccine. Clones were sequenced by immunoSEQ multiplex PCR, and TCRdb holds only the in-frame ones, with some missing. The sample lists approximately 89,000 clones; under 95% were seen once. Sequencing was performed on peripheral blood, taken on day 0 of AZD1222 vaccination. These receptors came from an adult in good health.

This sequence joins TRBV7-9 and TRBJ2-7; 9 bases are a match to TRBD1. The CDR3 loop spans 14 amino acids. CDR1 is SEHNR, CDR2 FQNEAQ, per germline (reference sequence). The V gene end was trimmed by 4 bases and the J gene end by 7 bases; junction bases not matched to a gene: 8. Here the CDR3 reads CASSSGTGSVEQYF. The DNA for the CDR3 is TGTGCCAGCAGCTCCGGGACAGGGTCTGTAGAGCAGTACTTC. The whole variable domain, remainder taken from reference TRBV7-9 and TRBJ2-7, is DTGVSQNPRHKITKRGQNVTFRCDPISEHNRLYWYRQTLGQGPEFLTYFQNEAQLEKSRLLSDRFSAERPKGSFSTLEIQRTEQGDSAMYLCASSSGTGSVEQYFGPGTRLTVT.

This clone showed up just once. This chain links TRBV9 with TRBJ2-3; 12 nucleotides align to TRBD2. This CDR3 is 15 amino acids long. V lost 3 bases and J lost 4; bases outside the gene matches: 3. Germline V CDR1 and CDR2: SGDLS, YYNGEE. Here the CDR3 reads CASSATSGSPDTQYF. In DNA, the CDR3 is TGTGCCAGCAGCGCGACTAGCGGGAGCCCAGATACGCAGTATTTT.

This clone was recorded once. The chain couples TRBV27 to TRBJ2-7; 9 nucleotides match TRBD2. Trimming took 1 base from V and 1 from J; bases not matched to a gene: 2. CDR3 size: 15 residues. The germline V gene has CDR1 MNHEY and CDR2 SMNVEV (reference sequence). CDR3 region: CASSLLAGESYEQYF. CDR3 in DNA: TGTGCCAGCAGTTTATTAGCGGGAGAGTCCTACGAGCAGTACTTC.

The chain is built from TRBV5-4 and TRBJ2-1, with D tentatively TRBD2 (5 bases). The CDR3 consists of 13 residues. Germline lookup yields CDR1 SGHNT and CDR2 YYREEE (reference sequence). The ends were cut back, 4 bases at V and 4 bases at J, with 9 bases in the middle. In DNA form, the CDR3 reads TGTGCCAGCAGCAGCCGGGATTACAATGAGCAGTTCTTC. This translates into CASSSRDYNEQFF.

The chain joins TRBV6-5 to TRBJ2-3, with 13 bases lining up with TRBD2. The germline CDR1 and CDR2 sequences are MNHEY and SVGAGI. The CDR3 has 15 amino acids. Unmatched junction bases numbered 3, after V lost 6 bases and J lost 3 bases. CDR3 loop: CASRRTSGRTDTQYF. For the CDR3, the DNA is TGTGCCAGCAGGAGGACTAGCGGGAGAACAGATACGCAGTATTTT.

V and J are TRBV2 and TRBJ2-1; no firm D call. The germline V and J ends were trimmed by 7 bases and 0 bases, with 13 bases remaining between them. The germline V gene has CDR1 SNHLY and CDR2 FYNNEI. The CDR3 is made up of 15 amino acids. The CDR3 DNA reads TGTGCCAGCAAGAGAGAGAGTCTCTCCTACAATGAGCAGTTCTTC. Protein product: CASKRESLSYNEQFF. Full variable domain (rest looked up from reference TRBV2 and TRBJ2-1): EPEVTQTPSHQVTQMGQEVILRCVPISNHLYFYWYRQILGQKVEFLVSFYNNEISEKSEIFDDQFSVERPDGSNFTLKIRSTKLEDSAMYFCASKRESLSYNEQFFGPGTRLTVL.

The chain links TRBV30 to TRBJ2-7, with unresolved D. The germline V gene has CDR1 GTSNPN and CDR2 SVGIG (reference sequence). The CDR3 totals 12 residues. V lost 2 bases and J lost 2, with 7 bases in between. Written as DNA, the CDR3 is TGTGCCTGGAGTCGGACCCCCTACGAGCAGTACTTC. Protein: CAWSRTPYEQYF.

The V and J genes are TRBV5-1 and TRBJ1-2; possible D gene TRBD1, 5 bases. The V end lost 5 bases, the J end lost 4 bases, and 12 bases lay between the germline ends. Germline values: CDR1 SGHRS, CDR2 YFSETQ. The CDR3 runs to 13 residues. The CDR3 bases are TGCGCCAGCAGTCCGTGGGACTCCTATGGCTACACCTTC. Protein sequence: CASSPWDSYGYTF.

The CDR3 DNA is TGTGCCAGCTGCCCAGATCGGGAAAAACTGTTTTTT. Protein product: CASCPDREKLFF. This chain uses TRBV2 with TRBJ1-4; no definite D call. The germline V gene encodes CDR1 SNHLY and CDR2 FYNNEI. There are 12 residues in the CDR3. Trimming removed 8 bases at V and 8 bases at J, with 12 bases between.

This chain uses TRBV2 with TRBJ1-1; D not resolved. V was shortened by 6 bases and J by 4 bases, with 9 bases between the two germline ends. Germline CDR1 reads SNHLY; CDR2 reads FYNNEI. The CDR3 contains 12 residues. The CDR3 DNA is TGTGCCAGCAGGCGGACGGGCACTGAAGCTTTCTTT. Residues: CASRRTGTEAFF.

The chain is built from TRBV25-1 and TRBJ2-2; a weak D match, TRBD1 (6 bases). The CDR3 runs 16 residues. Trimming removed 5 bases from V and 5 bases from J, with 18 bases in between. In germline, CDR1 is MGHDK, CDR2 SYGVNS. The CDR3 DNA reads TGTGCCAGCAGTTCCCCTGGCCTAGGGGGAACCGGGGAGCTGTTTTTT. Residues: CASSSPGLGGTGELFF.

CDR3 coding DNA: TGTGCCAGCAGCCCTGGCCAGGGGGCGGGAGGTCAGCCCCAGCATTTT. This sequence encodes CASSPGQGAGGQPQHF. The chain employs TRBV7-8 and TRBJ1-5, with 8 bases fitting TRBD1. CDR3 length: 16 residues. J lost 6 bases, V lost 5 bases, and 12 bases had no gene match. From germline, CDR1 is SGHVS and CDR2 FQNEAQ.

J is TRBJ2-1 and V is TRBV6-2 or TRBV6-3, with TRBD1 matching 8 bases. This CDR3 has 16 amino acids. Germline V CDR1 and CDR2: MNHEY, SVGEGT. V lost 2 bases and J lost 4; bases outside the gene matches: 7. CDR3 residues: CASSYAGGGRYNEQFF. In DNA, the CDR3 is TGTGCCAGCAGTTACGCAGGGGGCGGTCGGTACAATGAGCAGTTCTTC.

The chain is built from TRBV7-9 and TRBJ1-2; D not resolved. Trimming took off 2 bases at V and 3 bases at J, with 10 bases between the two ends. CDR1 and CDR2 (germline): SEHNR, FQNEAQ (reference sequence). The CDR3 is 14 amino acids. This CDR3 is CASSLLRGDYGYTF. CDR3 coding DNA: TGTGCCAGCAGCTTATTGCGGGGAGACTATGGCTACACCTTC.

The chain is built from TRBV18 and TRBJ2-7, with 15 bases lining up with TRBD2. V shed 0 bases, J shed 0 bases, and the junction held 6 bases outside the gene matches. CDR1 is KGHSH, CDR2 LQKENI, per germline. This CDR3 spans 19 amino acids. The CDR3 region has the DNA TGTGCCAGCTCACCACCCTCTGGACTAGCGGGAGGGTTCTCCTACGAGCAGTACTTC. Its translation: CASSPPSGLAGGFSYEQYF.